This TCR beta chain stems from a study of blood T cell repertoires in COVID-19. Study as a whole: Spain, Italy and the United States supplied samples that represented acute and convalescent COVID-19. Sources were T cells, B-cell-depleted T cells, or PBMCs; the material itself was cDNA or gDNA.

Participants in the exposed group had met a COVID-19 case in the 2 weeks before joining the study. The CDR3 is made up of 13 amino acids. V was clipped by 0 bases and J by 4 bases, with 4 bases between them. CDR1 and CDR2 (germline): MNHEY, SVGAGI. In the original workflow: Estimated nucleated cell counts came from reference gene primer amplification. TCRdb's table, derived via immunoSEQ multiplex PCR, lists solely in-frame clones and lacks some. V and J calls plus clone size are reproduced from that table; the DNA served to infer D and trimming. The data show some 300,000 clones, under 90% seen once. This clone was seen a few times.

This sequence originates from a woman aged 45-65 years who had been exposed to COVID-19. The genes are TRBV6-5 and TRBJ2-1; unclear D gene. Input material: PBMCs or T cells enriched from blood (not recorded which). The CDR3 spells CASSYSEYNEQFF. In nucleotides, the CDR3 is TGTGCCAGCAGTTACTCAGAGTACAATGAGCAGTTCTTC.